This passage covers 14 T cell receptor beta chains from one sample sequenced in a study of T cells in tuberculosis (dated by TCRdb to 2016 to 2019). Library preparation was by the immunoSEQ multiplex PCR assay. Here the immuneACCESS table is served through TCRdb, limited to in-frame sequences with V and J called. Missing clones are a known gap in these copies; in checked studies unresolved V genes cover under half, and the rest lacks a known reason. The table for this sample lists some 10,000 clones; roughly 93% of them were counted only once. The ten biggest clones cover over 10% of the sample. The specimen was PBMCs. Receptors originate from an adult with tuberculosis.

The chain links TRBV6-6 to TRBJ1-1; 8 nucleotides agree with TRBD1. This CDR3 has 16 amino acids. The germline CDR1 and CDR2 sequences are MNHNY and SVGAGI (reference sequence). The trim removed 0 bases at V and 5 bases at J, leaving 8 bases unmatched. The CDR3 coding sequence is TGTGCCAGCAGTTACTCGCCAAACAGGGGGATGACTGAAGCTTTCTTT. Its protein is CASSYSPNRGMTEAFF.

This rearrangement joins TRBV7-7 to TRBJ2-2; 7 nucleotides align to TRBD1. Germline lookup yields CDR1 SSHAT and CDR2 FNYEAQ (reference sequence). Unmatched junction bases numbered 6, after V lost 4 bases and J lost 7 bases. The CDR3 is 14 amino acids. The CDR3 region is CASSSDQGVGELFF. CDR3 nucleotide sequence: TGTGCCAGCAGCTCCGATCAGGGGGTCGGGGAGCTGTTTTTT.

This clone appeared a single time. The chain is built from TRBV6-5 and TRBJ1-1, with 8 positions matching TRBD1. The trim removed 5 bases at V and 11 bases at J, leaving 10 bases unmatched. Looked up from germline, CDR1 is MNHEY and CDR2 is SVGAGI. CDR3 length: 13 amino acids. For the CDR3, the DNA is TGTGCCAGCAGTCGCCCCCAGGGGGCTCTTGCTTTCTTT. It translates to CASSRPQGALAFF.

Only one count was recorded for this clone. This chain uses TRBV2 with TRBJ2-5, with 8 bases identical to TRBD2. Germline loops: CDR1 SNHLY, CDR2 FYNNEI. V gave up 6 bases and J gave up 2 bases; unmatched junction bases: 5. This CDR3 is built from 14 residues. CDR3 bases: TGTGCCAGCAGGCATAGCGGGGCTCAAGAGACCCAGTACTTC. It codes for CASRHSGAQETQYF.

The chain is built from TRBV4-2 and TRBJ2-3; 8 bases are a match to TRBD2. J lost 0 bases, V lost 0 bases, and 8 bases had no gene match. CDR1 LGHNA and CDR2 YNFKEQ come from the germline V gene. CDR3 size: 18 residues. The CDR3 DNA follows: TGTGCCAGCAGCCAAGAGAGCACGGGGGGGCTGAGCACAGATACGCAGTATTTT. It is translated as CASSQESTGGLSTDTQYF.

The chain uses TRBV5-1 and TRBJ2-3, with D perhaps matching TRBD2 (5 bases). Germline lookup yields CDR1 SGHRS and CDR2 YFSETQ. V was shortened by 4 bases and J by 5 bases, with 17 bases between the two germline ends. The CDR3 covers 15 residues. CDR3 DNA: TGCGCCAGCAGCGCCTCTTCGGGGAGTCAAGATACGCAGTATTTT. Its protein is CASSASSGSQDTQYF.

The chain has TRBV30 and TRBJ2-7; 8 bases are a match to TRBD2. CDR1 GTSNPN and CDR2 SVGIG come from the germline V gene (reference sequence). This CDR3 is 15 amino acids long. Trimming cost V 6 bases and J 4 bases; bases outside gene matches: 14. As DNA, the CDR3 is TGTGCCTGCAAAAAAGCGGGAGCCGGGAAATACGAGCAGTACTTC. Encoded protein: CACKKAGAGKYEQYF. The variable domain in full, with the rest retrieved from reference TRBV30 and TRBJ2-7, is SQTIHQWPATLVQPVGSPLSLECTVEGTSNPNLYWYRQAAGRGLQLLFYSVGIGQISSEVPQNLSASRPQDRQFILSSKKLLLSDSGFYLCACKKAGAGKYEQYFGPGTRLTVT.

The CDR3 here is CASAPEGGGSGELFF. CDR3 bases: TGTGCCAGCGCCCCGGAAGGGGGAGGGTCCGGGGAGCTGTTTTTT. V is TRBV7-7 and J is TRBJ2-2, with D possibly being TRBD2 (7 bases). Trimming pared 8 bases from V and 6 bases from J, leaving 19 bases between. The CDR3 has 15 residues. Germline CDR1 and CDR2: SSHAT and FNYEAQ (reference sequence).

This chain links TRBV9 with TRBJ2-5, with D maybe TRBD1 (6 bases). CDR3 length equals 14 residues. V shed 1 base and J shed 4 bases, with 11 bases lying between them. The germline CDR1 and CDR2 sequences are SGDLS and YYNGEE. DNA for the CDR3: TGTGCCAGCAGCGTACAGGGGAAAGGAGAGACCCAGTACTTC. Protein: CASSVQGKGETQYF.

The CDR3 loop reads CASSYQVSGGELFF. CDR3 nucleotide sequence: TGTGCCAGCAGCTACCAGGTTTCGGGAGGGGAGCTGTTTTTT. The chain is built from TRBV5-5 and TRBJ2-2, with TRBD2 as a possible D gene (5 bases). The CDR3 runs 14 residues. Trimming left V 3 bases short and J 8 bases short, with 14 bases between. Germline lookup yields CDR1 SGHKS and CDR2 YYEKEE (reference sequence).

V gene TRBV11-1 combines with J gene TRBJ1-2, with D perhaps matching TRBD1 (5 bases). The CDR3 covers 14 residues. Germline values: CDR1 SGHAT, CDR2 FQDESV (reference sequence). V dropped 1 base and J dropped 2 bases, with 8 bases sitting between them. CDR3 residues: CASSLGGANYGYTF. CDR3 coding DNA: TGTGCCAGCAGCTTAGGGGGCGCGAACTATGGCTACACCTTC.

This clone showed up just once. This chain joins TRBV7-7 and TRBJ2-2, with 7 bases matching TRBD1. The V segment lost 5 bases and the J segment 3 bases; nucleotides outside the gene matches: 6. The CDR3 consists of 15 residues. The germline CDR1 and CDR2 sequences are SSHAT and FNYEAQ (reference sequence). The CDR3 region is CASSAGQVHTGELFF. DNA of the CDR3: TGTGCCAGCAGCGCAGGACAGGTTCACACCGGGGAGCTGTTTTTT.

CDR3 DNA sequence: TGTGCCAGCTCACCAGGGACTAGCGGAGACTCCTACAATGAGCAGTTCTTC. As protein: CASSPGTSGDSYNEQFF. The chain is built from TRBV18 and TRBJ2-1; 11 nucleotides match TRBD2. The length of the CDR3 is 17 residues. Germline V gene sequence: CDR1 KGHSH, CDR2 LQKENI. V was clipped by 2 bases and J by 0 bases; unmatched bases: 3.

V usage is TRBV9 and J usage is TRBJ2-3; D is perhaps TRBD1 (6 bases). The CDR3 totals 14 residues. V shed 0 bases and J shed 5 bases, with 10 bases lying between them. Germline V gene sequence: CDR1 SGDLS, CDR2 YYNGEE. Here the CDR3 reads CASSVGAGVDTQYF. CDR3 sequence (DNA): TGTGCCAGCAGCGTAGGGGCAGGGGTAGATACGCAGTATTTT.